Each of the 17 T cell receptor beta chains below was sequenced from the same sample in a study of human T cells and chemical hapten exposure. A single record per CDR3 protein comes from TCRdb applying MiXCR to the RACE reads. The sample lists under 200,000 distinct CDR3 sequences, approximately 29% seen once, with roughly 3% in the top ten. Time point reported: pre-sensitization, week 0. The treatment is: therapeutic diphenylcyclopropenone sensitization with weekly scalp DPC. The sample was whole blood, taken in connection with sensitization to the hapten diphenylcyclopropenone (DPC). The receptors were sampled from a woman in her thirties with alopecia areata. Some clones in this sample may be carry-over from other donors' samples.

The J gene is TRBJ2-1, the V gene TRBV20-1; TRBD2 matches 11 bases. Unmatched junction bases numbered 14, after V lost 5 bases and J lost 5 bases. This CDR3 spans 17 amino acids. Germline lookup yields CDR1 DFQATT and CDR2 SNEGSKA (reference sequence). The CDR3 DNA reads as TGCAGTGCTCGGGGGTTAGTAGCGGGGGGGCAGAACAATGAGCAGTTCTTC. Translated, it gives CSARGLVAGGQNNEQFF.

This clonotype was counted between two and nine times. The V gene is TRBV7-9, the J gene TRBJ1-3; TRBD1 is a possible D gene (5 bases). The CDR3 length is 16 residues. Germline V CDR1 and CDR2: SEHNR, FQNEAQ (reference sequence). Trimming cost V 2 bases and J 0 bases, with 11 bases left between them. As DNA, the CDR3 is TGTGCCAGCAGCTTAATACCAGGGAGCTCTGGAAACACCATATATTTT. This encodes CASSLIPGSSGNTIYF.

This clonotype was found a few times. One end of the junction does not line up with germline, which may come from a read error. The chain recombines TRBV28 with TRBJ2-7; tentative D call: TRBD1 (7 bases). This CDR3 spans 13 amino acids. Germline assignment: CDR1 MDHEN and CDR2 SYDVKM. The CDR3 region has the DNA TGTGCCAGCACCTTGGAGGGGACCGGGACAGTGCGCTTC. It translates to CASTLEGTGTVRF.

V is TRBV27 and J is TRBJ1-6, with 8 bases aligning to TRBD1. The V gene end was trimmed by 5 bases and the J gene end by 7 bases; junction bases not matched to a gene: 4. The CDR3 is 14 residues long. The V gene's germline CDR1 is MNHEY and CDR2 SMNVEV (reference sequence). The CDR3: CASSRQGSNSPLHF. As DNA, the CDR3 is TGTGCCAGCAGTAGACAGGGGTCGAATTCACCCCTCCACTTT.

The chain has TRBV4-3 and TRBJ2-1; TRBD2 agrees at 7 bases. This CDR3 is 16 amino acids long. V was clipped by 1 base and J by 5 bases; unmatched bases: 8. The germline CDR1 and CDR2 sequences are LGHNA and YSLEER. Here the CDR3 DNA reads TGCGCCAGCAGCCAAGTACGAGGGACTACCCACAATGAGCAGTTCTTC. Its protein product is CASSQVRGTTHNEQFF.

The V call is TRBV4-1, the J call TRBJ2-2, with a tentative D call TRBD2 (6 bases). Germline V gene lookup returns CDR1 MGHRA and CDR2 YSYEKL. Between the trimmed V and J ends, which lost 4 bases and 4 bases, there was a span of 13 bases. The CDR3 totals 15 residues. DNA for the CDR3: TGCGCCAGCAGCCCCCTAGCGCTTAGCACCGGGGAGCTGTTTTTT. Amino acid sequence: CASSPLALSTGELFF.

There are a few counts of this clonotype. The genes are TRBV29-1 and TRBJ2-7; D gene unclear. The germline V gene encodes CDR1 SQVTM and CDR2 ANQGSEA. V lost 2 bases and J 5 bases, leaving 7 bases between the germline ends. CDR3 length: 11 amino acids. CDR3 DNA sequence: TGCAGCGTTGAACTAGGAAACGAGCAGTACTTC. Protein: CSVELGNEQYF.

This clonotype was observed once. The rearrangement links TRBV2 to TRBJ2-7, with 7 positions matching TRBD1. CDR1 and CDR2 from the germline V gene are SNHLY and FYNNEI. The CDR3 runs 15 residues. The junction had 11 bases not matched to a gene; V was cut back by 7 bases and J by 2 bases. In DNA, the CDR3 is TGTGCCAGCACCGAACAGGGGAAAAAACCCTACGAGCAGTACTTC. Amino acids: CASTEQGKKPYEQYF.

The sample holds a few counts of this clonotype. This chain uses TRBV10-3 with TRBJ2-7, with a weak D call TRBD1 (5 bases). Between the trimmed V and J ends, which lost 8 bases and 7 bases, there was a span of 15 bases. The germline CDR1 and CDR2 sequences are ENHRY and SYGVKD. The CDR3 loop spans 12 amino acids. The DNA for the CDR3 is TGTGCCATCTCAGACAGCTACGGGGAGCAGTACTTC. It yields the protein CAISDSYGEQYF.

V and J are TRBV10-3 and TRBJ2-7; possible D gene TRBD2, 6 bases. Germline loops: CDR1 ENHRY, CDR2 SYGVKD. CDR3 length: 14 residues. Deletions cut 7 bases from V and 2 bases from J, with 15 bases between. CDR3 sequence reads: CAITPRDLTYEQYF. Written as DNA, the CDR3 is TGTGCCATCACTCCACGGGACTTAACCTACGAGCAGTACTTC.

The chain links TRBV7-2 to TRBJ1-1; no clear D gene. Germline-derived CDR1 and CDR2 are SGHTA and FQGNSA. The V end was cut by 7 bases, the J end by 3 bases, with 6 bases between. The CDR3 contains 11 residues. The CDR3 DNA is TGTGCCAGCAAGGTTGACACTGAAGCTTTCTTT. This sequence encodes CASKVDTEAFF. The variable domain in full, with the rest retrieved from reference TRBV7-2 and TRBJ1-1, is GAGVSQSPSNKVTEKGKDVELRCDPISGHTALYWYRQSLGQGLEFLIYFQGNSAPDKSGLPSDRFSAERTGGSVSTLTIQRTQQEDSAVYLCASKVDTEAFFGQGTRLTVV.

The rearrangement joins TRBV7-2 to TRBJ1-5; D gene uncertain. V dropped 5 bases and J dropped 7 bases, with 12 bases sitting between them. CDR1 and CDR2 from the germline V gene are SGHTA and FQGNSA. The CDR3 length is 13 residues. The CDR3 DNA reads TGTGCCAGCAGCCTTAGGATGGAACAGCCCCAGCATTTT. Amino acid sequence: CASSLRMEQPQHF.

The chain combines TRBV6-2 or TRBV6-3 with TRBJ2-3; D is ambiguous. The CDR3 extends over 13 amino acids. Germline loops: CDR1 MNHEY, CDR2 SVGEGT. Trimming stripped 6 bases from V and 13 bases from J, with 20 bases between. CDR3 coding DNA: TGTGCCAGCAGGAACCCATTAGTGCCCCGGGAGTATTTT. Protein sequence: CASRNPLVPREYF.

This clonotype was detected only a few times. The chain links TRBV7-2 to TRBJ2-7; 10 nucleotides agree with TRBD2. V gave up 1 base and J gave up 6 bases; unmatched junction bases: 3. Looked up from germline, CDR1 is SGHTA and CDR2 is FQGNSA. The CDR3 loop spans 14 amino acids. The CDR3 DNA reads TGTGCCAGCAGCTTAGTGGTAGCGGGGGGCGAGCAGTACTTC. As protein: CASSLVVAGGEQYF.

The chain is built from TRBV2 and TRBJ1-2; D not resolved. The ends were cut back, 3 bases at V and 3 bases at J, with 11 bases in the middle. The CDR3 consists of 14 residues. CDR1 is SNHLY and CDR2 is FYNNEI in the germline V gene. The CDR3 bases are TGTGCCAGCAGTGAGGCTGGAGATCACTATGGCTACACCTTC. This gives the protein CASSEAGDHYGYTF.

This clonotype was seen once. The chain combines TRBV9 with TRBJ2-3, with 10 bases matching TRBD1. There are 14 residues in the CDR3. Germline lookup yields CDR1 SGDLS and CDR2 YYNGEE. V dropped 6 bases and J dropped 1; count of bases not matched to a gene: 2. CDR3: CASTGTGGTDTQYF. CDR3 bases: TGTGCCAGCACCGGGACAGGGGGCACAGATACGCAGTATTTT. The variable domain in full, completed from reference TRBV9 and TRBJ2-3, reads DSGVTQTPKHLITATGQRVTLRCSPRSGDLSVYWYQQSLDQGLQFLIQYYNGEERAKGNILERFSAQQFPDLHSELNLSSLELGDSALYFCASTGTGGTDTQYFGPGTRLTVL.

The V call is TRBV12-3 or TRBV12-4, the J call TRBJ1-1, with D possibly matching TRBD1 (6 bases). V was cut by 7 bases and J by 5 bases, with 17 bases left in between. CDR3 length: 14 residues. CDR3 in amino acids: CASIPNRVGTEAFF. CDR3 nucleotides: TGTGCCAGCATTCCGAACAGGGTAGGGACTGAAGCTTTCTTT.